This T cell receptor (beta chain) was identified in a study of graft-versus-host responses after intestinal transplantation. There are 15 residues in the CDR3. V was cut by 1 base and J by 5 bases, with 12 bases left in between. Looked up from germline, CDR1 is LNHDA and CDR2 is SQIVND (reference sequence). About this clone itself: Its specificity is not known.

Repertoires were generated with immunoSEQ multiplex PCR, while TCRdb's copy carries only in-frame clones and drops some. Of approximately 130,000 clones listed, just over 90% were seen once; the top ten hold over 0.15%. Sequenced material: unstimulated CD4+ T cells sorted from spleen or lymph node cells, taken before intestinal transplant. This TCR came from a human donor who received an intestinal transplant. This chain links TRBV19 with TRBJ2-1; the D gene is possibly TRBD1 (6 bases). CDR3 nucleotides: TGTGCCAGTAGTATAGCCGGGACAAGGAACAATGAGCAGTTCTTC. It codes for CASSIAGTRNNEQFF.